This TCR beta chain originates from a study of CD8 T cells in Susac syndrome. The V end lost 0 bases, the J end lost 5 bases, and 14 bases lay between the germline ends. Germline V gives CDR1 SGDLS, CDR2 YYNGEE. The CDR3 is made up of 15 amino acids. The authors reverse transcribed roughly 0.5 to 1 ug RNA with random hexamers. The CDR3 of TCR beta was amplified by immunoSEQ multiplex PCR across 54 Vbeta and 13 Jbeta. TCRdb called the immunoSEQ multiplex PCR reads again in MiXCR, with one record for every CDR3 protein. This table has about 180,000 distinct CDR3 sequences, about 95% appearing once. The chain links TRBV9 to TRBJ1-2; D unclear. The specimen sequenced was CD8+ T cells from PBMCs. The receptor was isolated from a human donor with multiple sclerosis. The CDR3, as DNA: TGTGCCAGCAGCGTAGAGGACTGGACCCTATATGGCTACACCTTC. This encodes CASSVEDWTLYGYTF.